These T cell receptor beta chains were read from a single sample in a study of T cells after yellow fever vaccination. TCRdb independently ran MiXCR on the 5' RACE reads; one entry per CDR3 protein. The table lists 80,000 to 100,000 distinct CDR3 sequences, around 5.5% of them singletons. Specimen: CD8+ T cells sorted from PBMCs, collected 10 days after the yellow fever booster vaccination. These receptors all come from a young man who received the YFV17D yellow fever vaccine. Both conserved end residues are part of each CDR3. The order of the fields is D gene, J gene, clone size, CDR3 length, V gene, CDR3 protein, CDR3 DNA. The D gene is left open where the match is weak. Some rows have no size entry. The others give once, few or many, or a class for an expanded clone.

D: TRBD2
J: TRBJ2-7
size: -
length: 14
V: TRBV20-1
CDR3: CSATLAGSSYEQYF
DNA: TGCAGTGCTACACTAGCGGGGAGCTCCTACGAGCAGTACTTC

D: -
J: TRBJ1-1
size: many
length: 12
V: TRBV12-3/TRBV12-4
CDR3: CASSSEDTEAFF
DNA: TGTGCCAGCAGTTCAGAGGACACTGAAGCTTTCTTT

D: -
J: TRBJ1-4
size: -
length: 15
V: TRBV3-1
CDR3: CASSQPLGDNEKLFF
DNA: TGTGCCAGCAGCCAACCCCTTGGGGATAATGAAAAACTGTTTTTT

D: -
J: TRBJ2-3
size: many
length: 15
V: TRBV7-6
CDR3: CASSLGQGLTDTQYF
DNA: TGTGCCAGCAGCTTAGGGCAGGGCCTCACAGATACGCAGTATTTT

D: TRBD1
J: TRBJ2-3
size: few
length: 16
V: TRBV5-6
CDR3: CASSVGTAASTDTQYF
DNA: TGTGCCAGCAGCGTGGGGACAGCCGCTAGCACAGATACGCAGTATTTT

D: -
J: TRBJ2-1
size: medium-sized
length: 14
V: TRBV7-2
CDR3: CASSPPEGYNEQFF
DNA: TGTGCCAGCAGCCCGCCGGAGGGGTACAATGAGCAGTTCTTC

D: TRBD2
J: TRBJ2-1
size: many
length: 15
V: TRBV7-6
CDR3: CASSLVAGGYNEQFF
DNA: TGTGCCAGCAGCTTAGTAGCGGGGGGGTACAATGAGCAGTTCTTC

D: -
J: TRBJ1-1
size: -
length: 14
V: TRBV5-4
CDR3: CASSLQNSNTEAFF
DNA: TGTGCCAGCAGCTTGCAGAACTCGAACACTGAAGCTTTCTTT

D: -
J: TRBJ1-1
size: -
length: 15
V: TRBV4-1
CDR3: CASSQEAVSGTEAFF
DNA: TGCGCCAGCAGCCAAGAGGCGGTATCGGGCACTGAAGCTTTCTTT

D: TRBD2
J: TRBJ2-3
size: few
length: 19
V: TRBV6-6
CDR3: CASSYTTAGGKPSTDTQYF
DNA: TGTGCCAGCAGTTACACCACAGCGGGGGGCAAACCTAGCACAGATACGCAGTATTTT

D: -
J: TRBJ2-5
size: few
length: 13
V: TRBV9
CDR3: CASSATAEETQYF
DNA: TGTGCCAGCAGCGCTACAGCTGAAGAGACCCAGTACTTC

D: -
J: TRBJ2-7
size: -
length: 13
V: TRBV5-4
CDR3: CATGRGAQDEQYF
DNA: TGTGCCACCGGTCGGGGGGCCCAAGACGAGCAGTACTTC